The 20 T cell receptor beta chains below come from one sample, sequenced in a study of vaccination and CD4 T cells after COVID-19. Cultured CD4+ T-cell DNA underwent Oncomine TCR Beta short-read sequencing. TCRdb redid the calling of the PCR reads with MiXCR, one entry per CDR3 protein. The sample yields 12,000 to 15,000 distinct CDR3 sequences, around 73% seen once. Treatment denoted: roughly nine-day PBMC culture with coronavirus spike peptide pools or control peptides (ViraFEST assay). These TCRs are of unknown antigen specificity. The sample comprised CD4+ T cells from blood, cultured in vitro. The receptors derive from a human donor who had recovered from COVID-19.

V usage is TRBV28 and J usage is TRBJ1-5; TRBD1 agrees at 9 bases. The CDR3 loop spans 16 amino acids. CDR1 is MDHEN, CDR2 SYDVKM, per germline. V trimming: 4 bases; J trimming: 2 bases; junction bases outside the gene matches: 6. The CDR3 region is CASSSSGQGRNQPQHF. The CDR3 DNA follows: TGTGCCAGCAGTTCCTCCGGACAGGGGCGCAATCAGCCCCAGCATTTT.

The chain combines TRBV29-1 with TRBJ1-1, with a tentative D call TRBD1 (5 bases). Trimming stripped 4 bases from V and 0 bases from J, with 12 bases between. Germline-derived CDR1 and CDR2 are SQVTM and ANQGSEA. This CDR3 spans 14 amino acids. This CDR3 is CSVARGSMNTEAFF. In DNA form, the CDR3 reads TGCAGCGTTGCAAGGGGCAGCATGAACACTGAAGCTTTCTTT.

In nucleotides, the CDR3 is TGTGCCAGCAGTCCCACACGCATACAGAGCCACTATGGCTACACCTTC. Translation gives CASSPTRIQSHYGYTF. V is TRBV12-3 or TRBV12-4 and J is TRBJ1-2; D unclear. V was trimmed by 5 bases and J by 3 bases, leaving 19 bases between them. The CDR3 is 16 residues long.

The chain carries TRBV6-2 or TRBV6-3 and TRBJ2-5, with TRBD2 as a possible D gene (6 bases). This CDR3 is built from 15 residues. CDR1 and CDR2 from the germline V gene are MNHEY and SVGEGT. Trimming shortened V by 8 bases and J by 4 bases, and 20 bases separated the two germline ends. CDR3 sequence: CASSVYPGLRETQYF. For the CDR3, the DNA is TGTGCCAGCTCCGTCTATCCGGGACTTAGAGAGACCCAGTACTTC.

The gene calls are TRBV28 and TRBJ1-5; 8 bases fit TRBD1. The V gene's germline CDR1 is MDHEN and CDR2 SYDVKM. V trimming: 6 bases; J trimming: 6 bases; junction bases outside the gene matches: 10. The CDR3 has 15 amino acids. The CDR3 DNA follows: TGTGCCAGCAGCCAGGACAGGGACGTTGGTCAGCCCCAGCATTTT. It codes for CASSQDRDVGQPQHF.

The chain joins TRBV5-1 to TRBJ2-7; D not resolved. The germline CDR1 and CDR2 sequences are SGHRS and YFSETQ. The CDR3 is 13 amino acids. Trimming removed 4 bases at V and 0 bases at J, with 8 bases between. The CDR3 protein is CASSALLSYEQYF. The CDR3 DNA is TGCGCCAGCAGCGCACTACTCTCCTACGAGCAGTACTTC.

This clonotype has just a few counts. This sequence joins TRBV28 and TRBJ1-3; a possible D gene is TRBD1 (6 bases). Germline loops: CDR1 MDHEN, CDR2 SYDVKM. The CDR3 totals 17 residues. Deletions cut 4 bases from V and 8 bases from J, with 24 bases between. The DNA for the CDR3 is TGTGCCAGCAGTTCCCAATCAACAGGGCAAGTCAGACACACCATATATTTT. Translation gives CASSSQSTGQVRHTIYF.

The rearrangement links TRBV20-1 to TRBJ1-1; 9 bases align to TRBD1. Germline lookup yields CDR1 DFQATT and CDR2 SNEGSKA (reference sequence). CDR3 length equals 14 residues. V gave up 3 bases and J gave up 6 bases; unmatched junction bases: 8. DNA of the CDR3: TGCAGTGCTAGGGGGGACAGGGTCGAGGCTGAAGCTTTCTTT. Translation gives CSARGDRVEAEAFF.

V gene TRBV20-1 combines with J gene TRBJ2-7, with 7 bases lining up with TRBD1. CDR1 and CDR2 (germline): DFQATT, SNEGSKA (reference sequence). The CDR3 is 15 amino acids. V lost 8 bases, J lost 3 bases, and 16 bases stayed unmatched. CDR3 sequence: CSPIDTRTGRYEQYF. For the CDR3, the DNA is TGCAGTCCCATTGATACCCGGACAGGCCGCTACGAGCAGTACTTC.

A single count supports this clonotype. The V gene is TRBV28, the J gene TRBJ1-5, with D possibly matching TRBD1 (6 bases). This CDR3 has 14 residues. In germline, CDR1 is MDHEN, CDR2 SYDVKM. V was pared by 4 bases and J by 6 bases, with 13 bases between. The CDR3 nucleotides are TGTGCCAGCAGTTCTGGGTCAGGGGTTCAGCCCCAGCATTTT. This translates into CASSSGSGVQPQHF.

The chain links TRBV2 to TRBJ1-5, with D tentatively TRBD1 (5 bases). The V gene lost 6 bases and the J gene lost 0 bases, with 12 bases spanning the gap. Germline V gene sequence: CDR1 SNHLY, CDR2 FYNNEI. The CDR3 has 15 residues. The CDR3 nucleotides read TGTGCCAGCAGGACTGACAGAAATAGCAATCAGCCCCAGCATTTT. Its protein is CASRTDRNSNQPQHF.

This clonotype was found a few times. The chain uses TRBV7-6 and TRBJ2-3; possible D gene TRBD2, 5 bases. V was trimmed by 3 bases and J by 7 bases, leaving 8 bases between them. CDR3 size: 12 residues. Germline loops: CDR1 SGHVS, CDR2 FNYEAQ. The CDR3 here is CASSFIANTQYF. CDR3 nucleotides: TGTGCCAGCAGCTTCATAGCGAATACGCAGTATTTT.

As for this clonotype: Its ends do not fully match the called genes, so a read error is possible. The rearrangement joins TRBV19 to TRBJ1-1; TRBD1 aligns across 10 bases. This CDR3 has 14 residues. Germline V gene sequence: CDR1 LNHDA, CDR2 SQIVND (reference sequence). The CDR3 protein is CASSISDAGTGDLF. The CDR3 nucleotides are TGTGCCAGTAGTATCTCCGACGCCGGGACAGGGGATTTGTTT.

The V and J genes are TRBV27 and TRBJ2-6; TRBD2 might be the D (6 bases). Trimming removed 0 bases at V and 0 bases at J, with 9 bases between. Germline assignment: CDR1 MNHEY and CDR2 SMNVEV (reference sequence). The CDR3 covers 17 residues. CDR3 in DNA: TGTGCCAGCAGTTTATCCCAGGGACTCTCTGGGGCCAACGTCCTGACTTTC. Its protein product is CASSLSQGLSGANVLTF.

The sample holds a few counts of this clonotype. The rearrangement links TRBV15 to TRBJ1-6, with TRBD1 matching 9 bases. Germline V gene sequence: CDR1 LNHNV, CDR2 YYDKDF (reference sequence). Trimming at V came to 4 bases and at J to 6 bases, leaving 1 base not matched to a gene. There are 14 residues in the CDR3. DNA of the CDR3: TGTGCCACCAGCAAGGACAGGGGTAATTCACCCCTCCACTTT. This sequence encodes CATSKDRGNSPLHF.

Written as DNA, the CDR3 is TGCAGTGCCCCCAAATCGGATACGCAGTATTTT. Translation gives CSAPKSDTQYF. This chain joins TRBV20-1 and TRBJ2-3, with D unclear. Germline values: CDR1 DFQATT, CDR2 SNEGSKA (reference sequence). V lost 6 bases and J 6 bases, leaving 10 bases between the germline ends. This CDR3 is built from 11 residues.

This chain uses TRBV20-1 with TRBJ2-7; the D gene could be TRBD1 or TRBD2 (5 bases each). The V gene's germline CDR1 is DFQATT and CDR2 SNEGSKA (reference sequence). CDR3 length equals 15 residues. The V and J ends lost 1 base and 0 bases respectively, with 13 bases between them. This CDR3 is CSARGLQGASYEQYF. The CDR3 coding sequence is TGCAGTGCTAGAGGTTTGCAGGGAGCCTCCTACGAGCAGTACTTC.

A few counts support this clonotype. V usage is TRBV28 and J usage is TRBJ1-1; tentatively, D is TRBD1 (6 bases). Trimming pared 6 bases from V and 8 bases from J, leaving 10 bases between. The CDR3 consists of 11 residues. Germline V gives CDR1 MDHEN, CDR2 SYDVKM. The CDR3 sequence is CASSPRGEAFF. In DNA form, the CDR3 reads TGTGCCAGCAGCCCTAGGGGGGAAGCTTTCTTT.

The rearrangement joins TRBV6-1 to TRBJ2-2; 8 positions agree with TRBD1. The CDR3 is 15 residues long. Germline values: CDR1 MNHNS, CDR2 SASEGT. Trimming took 9 bases from V and 5 from J; bases not matched to a gene: 11. DNA of the CDR3: TGTGCCAGTTTACCCGGACAGGGTAGGACCGGGGAGCTGTTTTTT. It encodes CASLPGQGRTGELFF.

This clonotype was recorded once. This rearrangement joins TRBV9 to TRBJ2-2, with 9 bases fitting TRBD2. CDR3 length: 16 residues. Germline loops: CDR1 SGDLS, CDR2 YYNGEE. The trim removed 3 bases at V and 4 bases at J, leaving 7 bases unmatched. CDR3 bases: TGTGCCAGCAGCGACCGCGGGAGGGCCTCCACCGGGGAGCTGTTTTTT. Encoded protein: CASSDRGRASTGELFF.